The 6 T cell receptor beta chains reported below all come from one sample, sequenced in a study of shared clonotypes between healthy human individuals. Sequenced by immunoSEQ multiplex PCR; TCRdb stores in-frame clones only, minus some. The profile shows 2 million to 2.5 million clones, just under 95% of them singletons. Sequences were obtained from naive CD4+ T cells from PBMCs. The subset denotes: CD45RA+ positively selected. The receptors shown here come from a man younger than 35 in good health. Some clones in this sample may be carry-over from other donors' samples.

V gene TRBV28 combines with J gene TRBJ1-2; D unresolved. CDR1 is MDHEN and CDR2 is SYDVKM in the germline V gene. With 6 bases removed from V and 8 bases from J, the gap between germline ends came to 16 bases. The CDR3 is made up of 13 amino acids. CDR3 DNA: TGTGCCAGCAGCGCCCCTCGTGGGCTAGGCTACACCTTC. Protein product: CASSAPRGLGYTF.

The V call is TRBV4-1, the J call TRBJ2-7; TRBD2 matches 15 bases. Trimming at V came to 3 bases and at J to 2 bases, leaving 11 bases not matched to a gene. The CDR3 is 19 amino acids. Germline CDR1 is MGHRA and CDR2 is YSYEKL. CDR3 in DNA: TGCGCCAGCAGCCACCCCGGGACTAGCGGGAGGCCGGAAGCCTACGAGCAGTACTTC. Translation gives CASSHPGTSGRPEAYEQYF.

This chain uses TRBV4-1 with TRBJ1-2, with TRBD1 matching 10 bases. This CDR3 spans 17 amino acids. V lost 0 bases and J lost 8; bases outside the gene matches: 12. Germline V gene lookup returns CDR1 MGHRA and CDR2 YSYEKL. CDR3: CASSQEGTGAPPGGYTF. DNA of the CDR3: TGCGCCAGCAGCCAAGAAGGGACAGGGGCCCCTCCAGGGGGCTACACCTTC.

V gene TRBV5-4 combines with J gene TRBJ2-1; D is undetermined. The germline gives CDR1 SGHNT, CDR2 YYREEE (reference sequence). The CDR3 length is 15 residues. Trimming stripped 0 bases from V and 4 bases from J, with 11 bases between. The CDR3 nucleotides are TGTGCCAGCAGCTTGGCCACTTTTAAGTACAATGAGCAGTTCTTC. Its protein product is CASSLATFKYNEQFF.

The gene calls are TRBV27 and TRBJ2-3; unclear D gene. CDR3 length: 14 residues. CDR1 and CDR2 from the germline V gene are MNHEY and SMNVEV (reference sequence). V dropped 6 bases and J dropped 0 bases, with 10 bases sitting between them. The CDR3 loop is CASRRITSTDTQYF. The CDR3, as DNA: TGTGCCAGCAGAAGAATAACCAGCACAGATACGCAGTATTTT.

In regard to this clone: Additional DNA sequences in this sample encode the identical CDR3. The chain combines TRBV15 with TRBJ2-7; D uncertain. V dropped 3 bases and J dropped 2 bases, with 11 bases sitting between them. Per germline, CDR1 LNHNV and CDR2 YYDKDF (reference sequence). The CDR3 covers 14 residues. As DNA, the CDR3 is TGTGCCACCAGCAGGCCGGGCCGAGCCTACGAGCAGTACTTC. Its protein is CATSRPGRAYEQYF.